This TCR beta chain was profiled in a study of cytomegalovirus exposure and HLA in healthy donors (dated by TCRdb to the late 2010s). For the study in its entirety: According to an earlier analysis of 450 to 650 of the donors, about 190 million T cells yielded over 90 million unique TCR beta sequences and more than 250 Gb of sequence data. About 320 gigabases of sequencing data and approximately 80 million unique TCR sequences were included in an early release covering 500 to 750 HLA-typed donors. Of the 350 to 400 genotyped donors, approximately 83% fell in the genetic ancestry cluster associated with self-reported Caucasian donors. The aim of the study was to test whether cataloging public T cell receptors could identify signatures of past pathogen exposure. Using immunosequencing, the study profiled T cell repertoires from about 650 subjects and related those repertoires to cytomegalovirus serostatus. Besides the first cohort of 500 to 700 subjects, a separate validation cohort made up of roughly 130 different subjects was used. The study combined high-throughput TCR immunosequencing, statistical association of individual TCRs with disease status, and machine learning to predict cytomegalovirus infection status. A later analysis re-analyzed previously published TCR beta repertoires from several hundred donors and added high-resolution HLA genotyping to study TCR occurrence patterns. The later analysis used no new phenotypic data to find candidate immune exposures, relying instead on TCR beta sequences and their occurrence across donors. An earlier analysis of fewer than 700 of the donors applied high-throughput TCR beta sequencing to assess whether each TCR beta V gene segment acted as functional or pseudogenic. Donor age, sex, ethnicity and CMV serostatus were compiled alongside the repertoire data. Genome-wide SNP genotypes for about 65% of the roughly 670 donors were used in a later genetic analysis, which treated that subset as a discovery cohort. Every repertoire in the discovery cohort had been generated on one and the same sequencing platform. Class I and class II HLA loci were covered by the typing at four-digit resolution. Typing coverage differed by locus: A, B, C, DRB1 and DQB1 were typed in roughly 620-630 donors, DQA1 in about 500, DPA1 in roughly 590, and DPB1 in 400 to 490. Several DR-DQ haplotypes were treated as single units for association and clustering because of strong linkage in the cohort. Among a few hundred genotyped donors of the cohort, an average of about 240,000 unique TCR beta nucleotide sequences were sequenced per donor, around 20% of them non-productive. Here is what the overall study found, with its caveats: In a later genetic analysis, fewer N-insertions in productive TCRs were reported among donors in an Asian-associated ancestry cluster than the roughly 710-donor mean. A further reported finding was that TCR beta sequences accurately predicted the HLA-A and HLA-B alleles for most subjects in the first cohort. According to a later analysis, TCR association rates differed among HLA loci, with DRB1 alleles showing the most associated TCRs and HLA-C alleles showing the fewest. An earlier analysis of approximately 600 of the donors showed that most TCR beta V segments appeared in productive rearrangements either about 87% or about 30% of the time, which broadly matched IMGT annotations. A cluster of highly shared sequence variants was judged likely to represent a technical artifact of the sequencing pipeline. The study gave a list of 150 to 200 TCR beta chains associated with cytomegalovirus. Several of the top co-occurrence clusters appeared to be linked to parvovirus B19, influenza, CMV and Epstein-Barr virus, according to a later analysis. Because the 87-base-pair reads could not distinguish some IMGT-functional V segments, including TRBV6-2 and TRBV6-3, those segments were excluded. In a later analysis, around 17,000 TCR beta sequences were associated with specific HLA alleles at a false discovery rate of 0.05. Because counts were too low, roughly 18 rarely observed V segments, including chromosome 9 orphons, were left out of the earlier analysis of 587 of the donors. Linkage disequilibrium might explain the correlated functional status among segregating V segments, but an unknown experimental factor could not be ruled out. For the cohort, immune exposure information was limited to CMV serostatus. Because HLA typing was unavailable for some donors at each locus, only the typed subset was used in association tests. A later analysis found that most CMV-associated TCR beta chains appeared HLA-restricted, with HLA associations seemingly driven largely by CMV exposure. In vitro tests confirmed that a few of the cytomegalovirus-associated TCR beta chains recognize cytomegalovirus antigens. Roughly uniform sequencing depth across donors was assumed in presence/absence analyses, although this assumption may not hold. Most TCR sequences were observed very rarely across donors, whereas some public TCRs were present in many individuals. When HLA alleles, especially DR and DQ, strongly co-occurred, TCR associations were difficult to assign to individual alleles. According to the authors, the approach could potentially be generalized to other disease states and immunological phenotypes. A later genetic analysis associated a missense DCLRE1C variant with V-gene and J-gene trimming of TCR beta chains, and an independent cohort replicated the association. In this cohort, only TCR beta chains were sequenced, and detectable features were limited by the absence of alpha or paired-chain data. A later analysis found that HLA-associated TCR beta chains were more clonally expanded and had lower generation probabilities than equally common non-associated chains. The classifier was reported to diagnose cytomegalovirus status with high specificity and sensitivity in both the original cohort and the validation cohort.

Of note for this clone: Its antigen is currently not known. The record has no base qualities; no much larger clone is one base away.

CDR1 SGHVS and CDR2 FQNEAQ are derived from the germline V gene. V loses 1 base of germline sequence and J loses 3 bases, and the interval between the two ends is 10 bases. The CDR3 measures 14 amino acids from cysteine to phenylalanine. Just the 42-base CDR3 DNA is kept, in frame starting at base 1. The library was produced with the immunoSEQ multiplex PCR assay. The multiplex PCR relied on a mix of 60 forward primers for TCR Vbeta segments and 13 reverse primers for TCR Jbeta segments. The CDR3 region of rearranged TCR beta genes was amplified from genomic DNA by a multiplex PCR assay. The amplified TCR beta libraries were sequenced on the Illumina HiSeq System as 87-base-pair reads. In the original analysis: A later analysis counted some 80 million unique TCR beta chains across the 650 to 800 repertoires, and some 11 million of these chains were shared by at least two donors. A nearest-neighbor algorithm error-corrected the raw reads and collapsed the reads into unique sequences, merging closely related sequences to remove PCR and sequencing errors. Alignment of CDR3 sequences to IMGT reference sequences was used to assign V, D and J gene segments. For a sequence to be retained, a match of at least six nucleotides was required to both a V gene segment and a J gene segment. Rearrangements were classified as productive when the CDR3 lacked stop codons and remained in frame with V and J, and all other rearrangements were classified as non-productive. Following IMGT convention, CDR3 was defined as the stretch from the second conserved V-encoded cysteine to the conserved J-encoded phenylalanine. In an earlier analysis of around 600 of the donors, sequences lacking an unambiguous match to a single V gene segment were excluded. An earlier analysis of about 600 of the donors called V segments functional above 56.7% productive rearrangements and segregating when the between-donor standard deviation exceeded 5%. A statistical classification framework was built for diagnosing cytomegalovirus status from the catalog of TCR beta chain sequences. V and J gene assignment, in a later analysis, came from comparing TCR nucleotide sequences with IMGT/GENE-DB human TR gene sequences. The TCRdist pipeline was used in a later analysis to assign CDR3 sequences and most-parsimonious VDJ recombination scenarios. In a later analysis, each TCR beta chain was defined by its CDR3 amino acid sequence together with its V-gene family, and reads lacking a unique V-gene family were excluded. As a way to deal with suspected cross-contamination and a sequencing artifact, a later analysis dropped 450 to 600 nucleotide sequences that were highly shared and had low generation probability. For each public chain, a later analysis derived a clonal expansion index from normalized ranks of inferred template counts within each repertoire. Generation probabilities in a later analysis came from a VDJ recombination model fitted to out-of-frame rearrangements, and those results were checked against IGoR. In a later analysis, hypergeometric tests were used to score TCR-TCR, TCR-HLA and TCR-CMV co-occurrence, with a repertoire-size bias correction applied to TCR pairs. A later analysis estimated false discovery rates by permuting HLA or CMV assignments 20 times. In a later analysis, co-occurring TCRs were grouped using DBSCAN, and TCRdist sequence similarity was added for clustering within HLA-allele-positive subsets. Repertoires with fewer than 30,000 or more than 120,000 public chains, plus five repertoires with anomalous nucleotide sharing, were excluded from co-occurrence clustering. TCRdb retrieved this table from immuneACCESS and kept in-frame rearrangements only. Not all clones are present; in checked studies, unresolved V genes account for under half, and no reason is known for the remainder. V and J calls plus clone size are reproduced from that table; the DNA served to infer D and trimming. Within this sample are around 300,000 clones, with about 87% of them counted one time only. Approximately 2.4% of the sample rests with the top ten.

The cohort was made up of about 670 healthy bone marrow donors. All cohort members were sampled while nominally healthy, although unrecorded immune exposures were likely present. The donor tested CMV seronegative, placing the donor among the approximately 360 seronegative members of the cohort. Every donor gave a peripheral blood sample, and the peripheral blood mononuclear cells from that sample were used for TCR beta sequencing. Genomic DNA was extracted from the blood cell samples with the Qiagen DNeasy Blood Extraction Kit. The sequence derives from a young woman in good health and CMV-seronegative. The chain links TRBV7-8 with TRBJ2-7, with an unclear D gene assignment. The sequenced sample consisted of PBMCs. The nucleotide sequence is TGTGCCAGCAGCTTAGGCGGCAGCGTCTACGAGCAGTACTTC. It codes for CASSLGGSVYEQYF.